This is a list of T cell receptor beta chains from one sample in a study of shared clonotypes between healthy human individuals. Some clones are missing from TCRdb's copy, which holds only in-frame ones; the method was immunoSEQ multiplex PCR. The sample shows 600,000 to 750,000 clones, approximately 77% of them seen only once. The sequencing sample was made of memory CD4+ T cells sorted from blood. These receptors all come from a woman in her twenties or thirties in good health. Each CDR3 is given with its conserved first and last residue. D genes are given only for firm matches. Expanded clones are given a class, and other clones once, few, many or no size at all.

d_call	clone_size	v_call	j_call	cdr3_nt	cdr3_aa
TRBD2	.	TRBV5-1	TRBJ2-1	TGCGCCAGCAGGGGACCGGGACTAGCGCTTGAGCAGTTCTTC	CASRGPGLALEQFF
.	.	TRBV28	TRBJ1-2	TGTGCCAGCAGTTTCGCGGGGGAATATGGCTACACCTTC	CASSFAGEYGYTF
.	.	TRBV5-1	TRBJ2-2	TGCGCCAGCAGCTTGCAGACAGCCTACACCGGGGAGCTGTTTTTT	CASSLQTAYTGELFF
TRBD2	.	TRBV6-5	TRBJ2-7	TGTGCCAGTACAAGCGGGAGATCCGAGCAGTACTTC	CASTSGRSEQYF
.	.	TRBV19	TRBJ2-4	TGTGCCAGTAAAGAGGGAGGCGGGATAGCCAAAAACATTCAGTACTTC	CASKEGGGIAKNIQYF
TRBD1	.	TRBV19	TRBJ2-5	TGTGCCAGTAGTATAGGGACAGGGGCCGCGGAGACCCAGTACTTC	CASSIGTGAAETQYF
TRBD2	.	TRBV27	TRBJ2-1	TGTGCCAGCAGCCCCACCGGGGGGCGGGGGGCTTTATTCAATGAGCAGTTCTTC	CASSPTGGRGALFNEQFF
.	.	TRBV6-5	TRBJ2-7	TGTGCCAGCAAACGGGACCCCCGGGGCTCCTACGAGCAGTACTTC	CASKRDPRGSYEQYF
.	few	TRBV6-1	TRBJ1-5	TGTGCCAGCAGTGAGACCGGGTATGATCAGCCCCAGCATTTT	CASSETGYDQPQHF
TRBD1	.	TRBV5-1	TRBJ1-2	TGCGCCAGCAGCTTGGGAGTAGGGGGCAGATCAAACTATGGCTACACCTTC	CASSLGVGGRSNYGYTF